Shown below are 15 T cell receptor beta chains from a single sample sequenced in a study of blood T cells in healthy people across ages. A second PCR of roughly 7 to 11 cycles used a sample-barcoded 5' primer and a J-beta primer mix. TCRdb reprocessed the 5' RACE reads via MiXCR and lists one record per CDR3 protein. The table includes 630,000 or so distinct CDR3 sequences, 25% to 30% detected once. Material for sequencing was blood. These receptors all come from an elderly woman in good health.

The table lists this clonotype with many counts. The CDR3 is CASSYSGGRIYEQYF. In DNA, the CDR3 is TGTGCCAGCAGCTACTCCGGAGGACGGATCTACGAGCAGTACTTC. The genes are TRBV7-9 and TRBJ2-7, with D possibly matching TRBD2 (5 bases). The CDR3 runs 15 residues. CDR1 is SEHNR, CDR2 FQNEAQ, per germline (reference sequence). V was trimmed by 4 bases and J by 3 bases, leaving 16 bases between them.

V usage is TRBV12-3 or TRBV12-4 and J usage is TRBJ2-3, with D maybe TRBD1 (6 bases). V lost 1 base and J 3 bases, leaving 11 bases between the germline ends. The CDR3 totals 15 residues. The CDR3 coding sequence is TGTGCCAGCAGTTTAGGGACAGTTATAACAGATACGCAGTATTTT. Translation: CASSLGTVITDTQYF.

This clonotype was detected a few times. The V call is TRBV3-1, the J call TRBJ1-6, with D tentatively TRBD1 (5 bases). Germline V lookup: CDR1 LGHDT, CDR2 YNNKEL (reference sequence). V lost 2 bases and J 8 bases, leaving 13 bases between the germline ends. The CDR3 is made up of 15 amino acids. The CDR3 sequence: CASSQKVWGDSPLHF. CDR3 DNA sequence: TGTGCCAGCAGCCAAAAGGTCTGGGGCGATTCACCCCTCCACTTT.

V gene TRBV7-6 combines with J gene TRBJ2-5, with 9 bases that match TRBD1. Looked up from germline, CDR1 is SGHVS and CDR2 is FNYEAQ. The junction had 8 bases not matched to a gene; V was cut back by 4 bases and J by 5 bases. The CDR3 runs 15 residues. The CDR3 coding sequence is TGTGCCAGCAGCTGGCGGACAGGGGTACAGGAGACCCAGTACTTC. Encoded protein: CASSWRTGVQETQYF.

This clonotype appeared a few times. This sequence joins TRBV18 and TRBJ1-1; tentative D call: TRBD1 (6 bases). V lost 4 bases and J 2 bases, leaving 14 bases between the germline ends. The CDR3 spans 15 residues. Germline CDR1 and CDR2: KGHSH and LQKENI. CDR3 protein: CASSLLPGHNTEAFF. CDR3 nucleotide sequence: TGTGCCAGCTCACTACTACCGGGACACAACACTGAAGCTTTCTTT.

A word on this clonotype: This likely comes from a read error, as the CDR3 has no conserved phenylalanine or tryptophan at its end. V and J are TRBV20-1 and TRBJ2-1; TRBD1 agrees at 8 bases. The CDR3 has 14 amino acids. Germline V lookup: CDR1 DFQATT, CDR2 SNEGSKA (reference sequence). Here the CDR3 reads CSSRVHDRGNEQFL. The DNA of the CDR3 is TGCAGCTCCCGGGTCCATGACAGGGGCAACGAGCAGTTCTTA.

With regard to this clonotype: A much larger clone is a single base away; this may be a read error. The chain recombines TRBV2 with TRBJ2-3; D gene uncertain. Per the germline V gene, CDR1 is SNHLY and CDR2 is FYNNEI. The length of the CDR3 is 12 residues. Here the CDR3 DNA reads TGTGTCAGCAGTACCCCCCGGTCGACGCAGTATTTT. Translating gives CVSSTPRSTQYF.

There are many counts of this clonotype. The chain uses TRBV5-1 and TRBJ2-7, with 9 positions matching TRBD1. Germline V gives CDR1 SGHRS, CDR2 YFSETQ. V lost 2 bases and J lost 6; bases outside the gene matches: 9. This CDR3 has 15 amino acids. The CDR3 loop reads CASSLLGTGRSEQYF. DNA for the CDR3: TGCGCCAGCAGCTTATTAGGGACAGGGAGATCCGAGCAGTACTTC.

The table lists this clonotype with many counts. The genes are TRBV20-1 and TRBJ2-4; D might be TRBD2 (5 bases). This CDR3 region has 14 residues. Per the germline V gene, CDR1 is DFQATT and CDR2 is SNEGSKA (reference sequence). This CDR3 is CSSPPGGGRNIQYF. The CDR3 DNA sequence: TGCAGCTCGCCCCCAGGAGGCGGTCGAAACATTCAGTACTTC.

This clonotype was observed at least ten times. V usage is TRBV6-5 and J usage is TRBJ2-7, with D possibly matching TRBD1 (6 bases). This CDR3 region has 13 residues. Germline values: CDR1 MNHEY, CDR2 SVGAGI. Trimming stripped 0 bases from V and 3 bases from J, with 6 bases between. For the CDR3, the DNA is TGTGCCAGCAGTTACTCGACAGGCTACGAGCAGTACTTC. Translation gives CASSYSTGYEQYF.

As concerns this clonotype: Given the absence of the conserved phenylalanine or tryptophan at the CDR3 end, a read error is likely. The gene calls are TRBV2 and TRBJ2-5; D possibly matches TRBD1 or TRBD2 (6 bases each). Germline V gene data show CDR1 as SNHLY and CDR2 as FYNNEI. Deletions cut 6 bases from V and 4 bases from J, with 18 bases between. The CDR3 has 15 amino acids. DNA for the CDR3: TGTGCCAGCAGCGGGGGCCAAATCGGCTTAGAGACCCAGTACGTC. Translating gives CASSGGQIGLETQYV.

The chain links TRBV9 to TRBJ2-5, with TRBD2 identical over 10 bases. Losses at the gene ends were 4 bases for V and 5 bases for J; bases not matched to a gene: 17. The CDR3 has 18 amino acids. Germline values: CDR1 SGDLS, CDR2 YYNGEE. The CDR3 DNA reads TGTGCCAGCAGCCCGAGGGTGGCTAGCGGGAGTTGGGGGGAGACCCAGTACTTC. It translates to CASSPRVASGSWGETQYF.

The chain couples TRBV20-1 to TRBJ2-5; 9 positions agree with TRBD2. The tail of the sequence fits TRBJ2-7 better, so the J call may be wrong. Looked up from germline, CDR1 is DFQATT and CDR2 is SNEGSKA (reference sequence). The CDR3 totals 14 residues. The CDR3 is CSARDSGSASEQYF. Written as DNA, the CDR3 is TGCAGTGCTAGAGATAGCGGGAGCGCAAGCGAGCAGTACTTC.

The chain combines TRBV10-3 with TRBJ2-3; a weak D match, TRBD1 (5 bases). The CDR3 spans 16 residues. The germline V gene has CDR1 ENHRY and CDR2 SYGVKD. V lost 1 base and J lost 0, with 11 bases in between. Here the CDR3 DNA reads TGTGCCATCAGTGAGTACCACGGACAAAGCACAGATACGCAGTATTTT. It yields the protein CAISEYHGQSTDTQYF.

Comment on this clonotype: This may be a read error, as it is one base from a much larger clone. This sequence joins TRBV6-2 or TRBV6-3 and TRBJ2-7; D possibly corresponds to TRBD2 (7 bases). This CDR3 is built from 20 residues. The V gene lost 2 bases and the J gene lost 7 bases, with 33 bases spanning the gap. CDR1 is MNHEY, CDR2 SVGEGT, per germline. The CDR3 is CASSYSRGRGAASFYNEQYF. The CDR3 DNA sequence: TGTGCCAGCAGTTACAGTCGAGGCCGGGGGGCCGCCTCCTTCTACAATGAGCAGTACTTC.